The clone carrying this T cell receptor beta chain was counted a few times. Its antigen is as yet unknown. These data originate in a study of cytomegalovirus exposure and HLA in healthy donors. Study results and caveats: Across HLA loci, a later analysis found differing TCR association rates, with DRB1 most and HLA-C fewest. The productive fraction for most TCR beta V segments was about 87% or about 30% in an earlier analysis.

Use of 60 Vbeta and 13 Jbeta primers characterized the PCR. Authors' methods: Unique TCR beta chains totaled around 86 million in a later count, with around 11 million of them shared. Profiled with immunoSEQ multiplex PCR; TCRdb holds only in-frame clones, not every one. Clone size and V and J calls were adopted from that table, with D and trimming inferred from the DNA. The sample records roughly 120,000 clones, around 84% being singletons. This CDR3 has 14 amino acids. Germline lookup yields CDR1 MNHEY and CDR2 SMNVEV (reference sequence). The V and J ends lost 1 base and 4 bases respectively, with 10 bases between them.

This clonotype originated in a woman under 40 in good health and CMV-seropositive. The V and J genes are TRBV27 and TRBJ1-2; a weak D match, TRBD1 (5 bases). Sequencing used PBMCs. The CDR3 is CASSLFAGSYGYTF. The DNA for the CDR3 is TGTGCCAGCAGTTTATTCGCAGGGTCCTATGGCTACACCTTC.